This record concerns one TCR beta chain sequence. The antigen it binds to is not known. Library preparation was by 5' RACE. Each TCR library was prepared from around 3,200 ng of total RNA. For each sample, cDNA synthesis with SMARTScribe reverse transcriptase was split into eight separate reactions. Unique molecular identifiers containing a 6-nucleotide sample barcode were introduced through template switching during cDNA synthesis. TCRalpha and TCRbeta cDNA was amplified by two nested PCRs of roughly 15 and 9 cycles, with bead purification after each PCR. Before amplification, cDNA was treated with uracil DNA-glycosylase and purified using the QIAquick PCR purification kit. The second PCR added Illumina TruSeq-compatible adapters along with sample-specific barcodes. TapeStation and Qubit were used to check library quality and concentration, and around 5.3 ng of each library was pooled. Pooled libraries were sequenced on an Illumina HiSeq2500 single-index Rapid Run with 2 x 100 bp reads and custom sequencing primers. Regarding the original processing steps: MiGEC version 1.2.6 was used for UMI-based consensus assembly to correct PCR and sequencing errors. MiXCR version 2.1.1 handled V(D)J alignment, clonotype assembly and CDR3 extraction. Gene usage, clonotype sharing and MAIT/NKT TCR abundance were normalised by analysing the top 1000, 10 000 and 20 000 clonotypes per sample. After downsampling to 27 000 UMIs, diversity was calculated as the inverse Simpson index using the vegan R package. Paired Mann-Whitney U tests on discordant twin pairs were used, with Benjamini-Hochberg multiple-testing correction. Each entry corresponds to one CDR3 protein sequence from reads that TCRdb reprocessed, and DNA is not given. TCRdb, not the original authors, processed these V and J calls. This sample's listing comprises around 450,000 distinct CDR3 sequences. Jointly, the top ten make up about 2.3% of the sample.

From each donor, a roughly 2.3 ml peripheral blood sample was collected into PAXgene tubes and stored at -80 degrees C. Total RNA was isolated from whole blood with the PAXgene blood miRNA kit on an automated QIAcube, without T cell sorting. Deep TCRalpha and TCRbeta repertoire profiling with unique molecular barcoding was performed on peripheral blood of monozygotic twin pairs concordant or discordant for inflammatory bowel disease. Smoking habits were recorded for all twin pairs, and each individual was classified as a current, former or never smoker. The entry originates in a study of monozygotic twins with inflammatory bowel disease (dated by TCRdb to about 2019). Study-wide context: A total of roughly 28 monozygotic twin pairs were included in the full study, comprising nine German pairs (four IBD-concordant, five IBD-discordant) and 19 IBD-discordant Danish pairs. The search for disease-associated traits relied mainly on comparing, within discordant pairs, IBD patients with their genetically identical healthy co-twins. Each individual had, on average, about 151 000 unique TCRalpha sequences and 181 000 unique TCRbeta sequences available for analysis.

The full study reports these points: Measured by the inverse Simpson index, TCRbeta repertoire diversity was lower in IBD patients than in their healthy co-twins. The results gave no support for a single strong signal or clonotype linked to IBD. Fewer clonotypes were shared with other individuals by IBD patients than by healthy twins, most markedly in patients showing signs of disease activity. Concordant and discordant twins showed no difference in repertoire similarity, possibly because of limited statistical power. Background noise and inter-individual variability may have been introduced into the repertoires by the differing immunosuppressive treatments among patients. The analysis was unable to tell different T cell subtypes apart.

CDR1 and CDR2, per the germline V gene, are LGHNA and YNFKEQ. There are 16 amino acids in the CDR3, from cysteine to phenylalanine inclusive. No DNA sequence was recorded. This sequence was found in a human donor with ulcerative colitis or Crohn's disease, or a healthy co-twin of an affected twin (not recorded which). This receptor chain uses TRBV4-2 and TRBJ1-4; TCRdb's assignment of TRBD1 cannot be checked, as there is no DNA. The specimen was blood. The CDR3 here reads CASSHGSGTENEKLFF.